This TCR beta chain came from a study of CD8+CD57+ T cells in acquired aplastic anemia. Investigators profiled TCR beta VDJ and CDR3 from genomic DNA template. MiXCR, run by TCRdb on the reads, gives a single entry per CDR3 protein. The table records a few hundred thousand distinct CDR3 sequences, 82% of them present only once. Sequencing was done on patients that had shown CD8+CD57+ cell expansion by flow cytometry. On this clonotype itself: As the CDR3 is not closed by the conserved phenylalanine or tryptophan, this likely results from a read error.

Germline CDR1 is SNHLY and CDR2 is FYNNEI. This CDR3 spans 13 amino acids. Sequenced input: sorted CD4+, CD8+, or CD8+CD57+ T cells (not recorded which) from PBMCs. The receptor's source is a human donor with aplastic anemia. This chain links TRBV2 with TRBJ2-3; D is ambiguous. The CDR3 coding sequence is TGTGCCAGCGGGGTCACGGGCACAGTTACGCAGTATTCT. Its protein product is CASGVTGTVTQYS.